The 10 T cell receptor beta chains below come from one sample, sequenced in a study of T cell changes during pregnancy in multiple sclerosis. The method was immunoSEQ multiplex PCR; TCRdb's version includes in-frame clones alone and lacks a portion of them. Of some 53,000 clones in the sample, over 80% were seen once. The material sequenced was CD4+ T cells from peripheral blood mononuclear cells, taken in the third trimester of pregnancy. The receptors come from a female donor with multiple sclerosis, enrolled in a pregnancy study.

This chain connects TRBV6-6 to TRBJ1-2; a weak D match, TRBD1 (6 bases). The V gene lost 2 bases and the J gene lost 5 bases, with 15 bases spanning the gap. Germline V lookup: CDR1 MNHNY, CDR2 SVGAGI (reference sequence). The CDR3 consists of 15 residues. For the CDR3, the DNA is TGTGCCAGCAGTTACGAGGGGGGGTCACCTTATGGCTACACCTTC. Translation gives CASSYEGGSPYGYTF.

The V gene is TRBV14, the J gene TRBJ1-3; D unclear. Trimming shortened V by 1 base and J by 7 bases, and 11 bases separated the two germline ends. There are 14 residues in the CDR3. The germline V gene encodes CDR1 SGHDN and CDR2 FVKESK. CDR3 nucleotide sequence: TGTGCCAGCAGCCAAGCTGCCCCCCGGAACACCATATATTTT. This codes for CASSQAAPRNTIYF.

The chain carries TRBV27 and TRBJ1-1; 8 bases match TRBD1. V was clipped by 5 bases and J by 0 bases; unmatched bases: 8. The V gene's germline CDR1 is MNHEY and CDR2 SMNVEV (reference sequence). This CDR3 region has 16 residues. CDR3 in amino acids: CASSPRQGPLNTEAFF. The CDR3 DNA reads as TGTGCCAGCAGTCCGAGACAGGGGCCCTTGAACACTGAAGCTTTCTTT.

V gene TRBV6-4 combines with J gene TRBJ1-1; D unclear. The germline V gene has CDR1 MRHNA and CDR2 SNTAGT. The CDR3 length is 13 residues. With 2 bases removed from V and 3 bases from J, the gap between germline ends came to 7 bases. CDR3 nucleotide sequence: TGTGCCAGCAGTGACAGGGAGGACACTGAAGCTTTCTTT. Translation: CASSDREDTEAFF.

The rearrangement uses TRBV4-1 and TRBJ1-2; 8 nucleotides align to TRBD1. Germline V gene lookup returns CDR1 MGHRA and CDR2 YSYEKL. V shed 2 bases and J 4 bases; nucleotides not matched to a gene: 6. The CDR3 has 15 amino acids. The CDR3 sequence: CASSQLTTGGYGYTF. CDR3 nucleotide sequence: TGCGCCAGCAGCCAACTTACAACAGGGGGCTATGGCTACACCTTC.

The sample holds one count of this clone. This chain uses TRBV4-2 with TRBJ2-3; 10 bases map to TRBD2. V gave up 0 bases and J gave up 0 bases; unmatched junction bases: 0. CDR1 is LGHNA, CDR2 YNFKEQ, per germline. The CDR3 has 16 amino acids. In DNA form, the CDR3 reads TGTGCCAGCAGCCAAGAACTAGCGGGGAGCACAGATACGCAGTATTTT. It encodes CASSQELAGSTDTQYF.

The rearrangement joins TRBV19 to TRBJ2-7, with D perhaps TRBD1 (5 bases). With 3 bases removed from V and 4 bases from J, the gap between germline ends came to 13 bases. Germline V CDR1 and CDR2: LNHDA, SQIVND (reference sequence). This CDR3 region has 14 residues. For the CDR3, the DNA is TGTGCCAGTAGTATTAGGTCAGGGCCGTACGAGCAGTACTTC. The encoded protein is CASSIRSGPYEQYF.

The J gene is TRBJ1-1, the V gene TRBV19; D perhaps matches TRBD1 (6 bases). CDR1 LNHDA and CDR2 SQIVND come from the germline V gene (reference sequence). Trimming pared 5 bases from V and 0 bases from J, leaving 13 bases between. This CDR3 region has 15 residues. Written as DNA, the CDR3 is TGTGCCAGTAGTTTCGGTACAGGGCTGAACACTGAAGCTTTCTTT. Encoded protein: CASSFGTGLNTEAFF.

The CDR3 is CASSLGASNSGNTIYF. In DNA, the CDR3 is TGCGCCAGCAGCTTGGGGGCTTCTAACTCTGGAAACACCATATATTTT. V usage is TRBV5-1 and J usage is TRBJ1-3; no firm D call. This CDR3 has 16 amino acids. The germline V and J ends were trimmed by 0 bases and 0 bases, with 10 bases remaining between them. Germline CDR1 reads SGHRS; CDR2 reads YFSETQ.

The genes are TRBV4-2 and TRBJ2-2; TRBD1 aligns across 7 bases. Germline values: CDR1 LGHNA, CDR2 YNFKEQ. Losses at the gene ends were 4 bases for V and 2 bases for J; bases not matched to a gene: 7. There are 16 residues in the CDR3. CDR3 in DNA: TGTGCCAGCAGCCCAACCGGGACAGTTAACACCGGGGAGCTGTTTTTT. It translates to CASSPTGTVNTGELFF.